This T cell receptor beta chain originates from a study of shared clonotypes between healthy human individuals. Remarks on this clone: The target antigen is unknown.

Method: immunoSEQ multiplex PCR; TCRdb's copy keeps in-frame clones and lacks some. The table records some 2 million clones, over 85% of them present only once. The J segment lost 4 bases and the V segment lost 2 bases, leaving 5 bases of the junction unmatched. The CDR3 covers 14 residues. Germline CDR1 and CDR2: ENHRY and SYGVKD. Broader study findings: The study found roughly 5% of naive CD4 clonotypes shared across a handful of donors.

As defined, naive CD8 cells were CD45RO-negative and positively selected for CCR7, with terminally differentiated effector memory CD45RA+ cells excluded. Sequenced input: naive CD8+ T cells sorted from blood. The chain carries TRBV10-3 and TRBJ2-7; TRBD2 matches 7 bases. The sequence was collected from a man younger than 30 in good health. The CDR3 DNA follows: TGTGCCATCAGTGAGGCGGGAGAAGGGTACGAGCAGTACTTC. It is translated as CAISEAGEGYEQYF.